The rows below give T cell receptor beta chains drawn from one sample of a study of cytomegalovirus exposure and HLA in healthy donors. The protocol was immunoSEQ multiplex PCR, while the TCRdb copy is restricted to in-frame clones and leaves out a portion. This sample yields roughly 260,000 clones, of which roughly 89% are seen a single time; more than 0.35% belongs to the top ten. The sequenced material came from PBMCs. The source is a woman younger than 35 in good health and CMV-seronegative. Each CDR3 is given with its conserved first and last residue.

V gene: TRBV19
J gene: TRBJ2-5
CDR3 protein: CASSIQGARETQYF

V gene: TRBV5-5
J gene: TRBJ2-6
CDR3 protein: CASSPRTDALSGANVLTF

V gene: TRBV6-5
J gene: TRBJ1-1
CDR3 protein: CASSYTSGRDTEAFF

V gene: TRBV2
J gene: TRBJ1-4
CDR3 protein: CASSEWDPGVPNEKLFF

V gene: TRBV5-5
J gene: TRBJ1-1
CDR3 protein: CASSTGTVGLRTEAFF

V gene: TRBV7-8
J gene: TRBJ2-5
CDR3 protein: CASSPGTVGTGETQYF

V gene: TRBV7-9
J gene: TRBJ2-5
CDR3 protein: CASSFSGGAGETQYF

V gene: TRBV7-7
J gene: TRBJ2-3
CDR3 protein: CASSFTGGDTQYF

V gene: TRBV7-5
J gene: TRBJ2-1
CDR3 protein: CVRSFLRRGDNEQFF

V gene: TRBV19
J gene: TRBJ1-5
CDR3 protein: CASSSDRSNQPQHF

V gene: TRBV5-1
J gene: TRBJ1-2
CDR3 protein: CASGTGRVLYGYTF

V gene: TRBV4-2
J gene: TRBJ2-1
CDR3 protein: CASSQELASGSRDEQFF

V gene: TRBV29-1
J gene: TRBJ2-1
CDR3 protein: CSVEPVNEQFF